This T cell receptor (beta chain) was captured in a study of PD-1 blockade in classical Hodgkin lymphoma. Study outcomes and limitations: Complete responders started with a diversity level that resembled newly diagnosed patients at baseline. CD4+ TCR diversity rose significantly by C4D1, and CD8+ TCR diversity did not. Before treatment, TCR diversity in newly diagnosed patients was reportedly lower than in healthy donors.

CDR3 size: 13 residues. The germline CDR1 and CDR2 sequences are LNHDA and SQIVND (reference sequence). V lost 9 bases, J lost 5 bases, and 5 bases stayed unmatched. In the case of this clone: Its specificity is unknown.

In every patient, relapse followed autologous stem cell transplantation, while exposure to brentuximab vedotin differed. Only in-frame clones appear in the TCRdb table, and some are missing; sequencing was by immunoSEQ multiplex PCR. The sample yields 95,000 to 100,000 clones, 80% to 90% seen once. The sequencing here drew on peripheral blood mononuclear cells (PBMCs), taken before the second cycle of nivolumab. The origin of this receptor is a human donor with classical Hodgkin lymphoma. This rearrangement joins TRBV19 to TRBJ1-4, with 8 bases fitting TRBD1. The CDR3 region is CASWDRTNEKLFF. The DNA of the CDR3 is TGTGCCAGCTGGGACAGGACCAATGAAAAACTGTTTTTT. Full variable domain (missing parts from reference TRBV19 and TRBJ1-4): DGGITQSPKYLFRKEGQNVTLSCEQNLNHDAMYWYRQDPGQGLRLIYYSQIVNDFQKGDIAEGYSVSREKKESFPLTVTSAQKNPTAFYLCASWDRTNEKLFFGSGTQLSVL.